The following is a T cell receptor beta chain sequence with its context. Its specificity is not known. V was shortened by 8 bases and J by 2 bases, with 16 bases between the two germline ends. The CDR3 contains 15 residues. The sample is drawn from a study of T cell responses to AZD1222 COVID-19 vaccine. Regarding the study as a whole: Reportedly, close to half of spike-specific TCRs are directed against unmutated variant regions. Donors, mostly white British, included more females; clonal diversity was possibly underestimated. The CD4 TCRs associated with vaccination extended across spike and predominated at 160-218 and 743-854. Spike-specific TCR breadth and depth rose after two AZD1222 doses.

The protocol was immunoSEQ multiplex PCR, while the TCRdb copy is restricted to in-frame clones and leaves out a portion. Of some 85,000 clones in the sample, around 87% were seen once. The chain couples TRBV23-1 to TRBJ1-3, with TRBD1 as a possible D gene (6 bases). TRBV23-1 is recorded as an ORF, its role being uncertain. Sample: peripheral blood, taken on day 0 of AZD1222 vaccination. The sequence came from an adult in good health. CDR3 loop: CASQNRGRPGNTIYF. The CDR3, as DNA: TGCGCCAGCCAAAACCGGGGGCGGCCTGGAAACACCATATATTTT.